These T cell receptor beta chains were read from a single sample in a study of T cell responses to AZD1222 COVID-19 vaccine. Method: immunoSEQ multiplex PCR; TCRdb's copy keeps in-frame clones and lacks some. The sample has just under 150,000 clones, approximately 85% seen once. Sequenced material: peripheral blood, taken 28 days after the second dose of the MenACWY control vaccine. The receptors derive from an adult who received the MenACWY meningococcal vaccine as a control. Each CDR3 is given with its conserved first and last residue. A D gene is named only where the DNA matches it firmly. Size values are once, few and many counts, or a class for expanded clones, and some rows have none.

>TRBJ1-2|once|TRBV9|NA
CASSERAAGDVYGYTF
TGTGCCAGCAGCGAGAGAGCCGCAGGGGATGTCTATGGCTACACCTTC
>TRBJ2-7|NA|TRBV10-1|NA
CASSERLAGEQYF
TGCGCCAGCAGTGAGAGGCTAGCAGGCGAGCAGTACTTC
>TRBJ1-5|NA|TRBV27|NA
CASSLSPTDSNQPQHF
TGTGCCAGCAGTTTATCCCCAACCGATAGCAATCAGCCCCAGCATTTT
>TRBJ2-1|few|TRBV28|TRBD2
CAGSLSGRSYNEQFF
TGTGCCGGGTCCCTTAGCGGGAGATCCTACAATGAGCAGTTCTTC
>TRBJ2-6|once|TRBV9|NA
CASSVATYSGANVLTF
TGTGCCAGCAGCGTAGCTACCTACTCTGGGGCCAACGTCCTGACTTTC
>TRBJ2-2|few|TRBV24-1|NA
CATSSPSNTGELFF
TGTGCCACCAGTAGCCCTTCGAACACCGGGGAGCTGTTTTTT
>TRBJ2-7|NA|TRBV15|NA
CATSRGGAFYEQYF
TGTGCCACCAGCAGAGGAGGGGCCTTCTACGAGCAGTACTTC
>TRBJ1-5|NA|TRBV9|NA
CASSGTVSNQPQHF
TGTGCCAGCAGCGGGACAGTTAGCAATCAGCCCCAGCATTTT
>TRBJ1-5|NA|TRBV4-3|NA
CASSQDWTGGQPQHF
TGCGCCAGCAGCCAAGATTGGACGGGAGGACAGCCCCAGCATTTT
>TRBJ1-1|NA|TRBV13|NA
CASSLGRTNTEAFF
TGTGCCAGCAGCTTAGGACGGACGAACACTGAAGCTTTCTTT
>TRBJ1-6|NA|TRBV28|TRBD1
CASNLRDSGNSPLHF
TGTGCCAGCAACCTTAGGGACAGCGGAAATTCACCCCTCCACTTT
>TRBJ1-4|NA|TRBV28|NA
CASSFSSPNEKLFF
TGTGCCAGCAGTTTCTCCAGCCCTAATGAAAAACTGTTTTTT
>TRBJ1-3|once|TRBV24-1|NA
CATSYRDRKSSGNTIYF
TGTGCCACCAGTTACCGGGACCGAAAATCTTCTGGAAACACCATATATTTT
>TRBJ2-3|NA|TRBV7-2|TRBD2
CASSLYAGEDTQYF
TGTGCCAGCAGCTTATATGCGGGAGAGGATACGCAGTATTTT
>TRBJ2-2|few|TRBV6-2/TRBV6-3|NA
CASSWGPYTGELFF
TGTGCCAGCAGTTGGGGGCCGTACACCGGGGAGCTGTTTTTT
>TRBJ2-5|NA|TRBV6-5|TRBD2
CASSRTSRETQYF
TGTGCCAGCAGTAGGACTAGCCGGGAGACCCAGTACTTC
>TRBJ2-3|NA|TRBV19|NA
CASSHRGPDTQYF
TGTGCCAGTAGTCACCGTGGTCCAGATACGCAGTATTTT
>TRBJ1-6|NA|TRBV4-1|TRBD1
CASSQADGTGQSSYNSPLHF
TGCGCCAGCAGCCAAGCCGACGGGACAGGGCAGAGCTCCTATAATTCACCCCTCCACTTT
>TRBJ1-5|NA|TRBV2|NA
CASSGGGDGNQPQHF
TGTGCCAGCAGTGGCGGGGGGGACGGCAATCAGCCCCAGCATTTT
>TRBJ1-5|once|TRBV6-6|NA
CASSSPRVSNQPQHF
TGTGCCAGCAGTTCACCCAGGGTAAGCAATCAGCCCCAGCATTTT
>TRBJ1-1|NA|TRBV9|TRBD1
CASSVGDRAKAFF
TGTGCCAGCAGCGTAGGGGACAGGGCTAAAGCTTTCTTT
>TRBJ2-7|NA|TRBV27|TRBD1
CASTPGRDRGSHEQYF
TGTGCCAGCACCCCGGGGCGGGACAGGGGTTCCCACGAGCAGTACTTC
>TRBJ1-2|NA|TRBV25-1|NA
CASSPLGVRANYGYTF
TGTGCCAGCAGTCCCCTTGGGGTCAGGGCTAACTATGGCTACACCTTC
>TRBJ2-7|NA|TRBV3-1/TRBV3-2|NA
CASSQDPLGYEQYF
TGTGCCAGCAGCCAAGATCCCCTCGGATACGAGCAGTACTTC
>TRBJ1-1|NA|TRBV28|NA
CASSLLDRNTEAFF
TGTGCCAGCAGCTTGTTGGACAGAAACACTGAAGCTTTCTTT
>TRBJ1-1|NA|TRBV11-3|NA
CASSLAQGRTEAFF
TGTGCCAGCAGCTTAGCCCAAGGACGCACTGAAGCTTTCTTT
>TRBJ2-3|NA|TRBV5-4|NA
CASSFFGTDTQYF
TGTGCCAGCAGCTTTTTCGGGACAGATACGCAGTATTTT
>TRBJ1-1|NA|TRBV6-5|NA
CASSYSGRTEAFF
TGTGCCAGCAGTTACTCGGGCCGGACTGAAGCTTTCTTT
>TRBJ1-1|NA|TRBV5-1|NA
CASSLLGGNTEAFF
TGCGCCAGCAGCTTGTTGGGGGGGAACACTGAAGCTTTCTTT
>TRBJ1-6|NA|TRBV5-1|TRBD1
CASSLAGTGLRNSPLHF
TGCGCCAGCAGCTTGGCCGGGACAGGTCTTCGGAATTCACCCCTCCACTTT
>TRBJ2-2|NA|TRBV9|NA
CASSVEGFANTGELFF
TGTGCCAGCAGCGTAGAGGGGTTCGCGAACACCGGGGAGCTGTTTTTT
>TRBJ2-4|NA|TRBV30|NA
CAWSIGLAAKNIQYF
TGTGCCTGGAGTATTGGGTTAGCAGCCAAAAACATTCAGTACTTC
>TRBJ2-3|NA|TRBV11-3|NA
CASSPPRSSTDTQYF
TGTGCCAGCAGCCCCCCGCGCTCTAGCACAGATACGCAGTATTTT
>TRBJ2-1|NA|TRBV11-3|TRBD2
CASSLAGTSGHNEQFF
TGTGCCAGCAGCTTAGCTGGGACTAGCGGTCACAATGAGCAGTTCTTC
>TRBJ1-2|NA|TRBV4-2|TRBD1
CASSQESATGGSGYTF
TGTGCCAGCAGCCAAGAGTCCGCGACAGGGGGTTCTGGCTACACCTTC
>TRBJ1-1|NA|TRBV11-2|NA
CASTTGGTATEAFF
TGTGCCAGCACAACCGGGGGGACGGCCACTGAAGCTTTCTTT
>TRBJ2-5|NA|TRBV4-1|TRBD1
CASSPLDRGQETQYF
TGCGCCAGCAGCCCCTTGGACAGGGGTCAAGAGACCCAGTACTTC
>TRBJ2-2|NA|TRBV4-1|TRBD1
CASSLGQGPNTGELFF
TGCGCCAGCAGCCTGGGACAGGGGCCGAACACCGGGGAGCTGTTTTTT
>TRBJ1-2|NA|TRBV6-1|NA
CASSYYGGAYTF
TGTGCCAGCAGTTATTACGGGGGCGCCTACACCTTC
>TRBJ1-5|NA|TRBV30|NA
CAWTGRGGNQPQHF
TGTGCCTGGACGGGCCGTGGGGGCAATCAGCCCCAGCATTTT
>TRBJ1-6|NA|TRBV7-9|NA
CASSSSAAFRSPLHF
TGTGCCAGCAGCTCCTCCGCGGCCTTCAGGTCACCCCTCCACTTT
>TRBJ2-7|NA|TRBV11-1|NA
CASSTTVRGRGEQYF
TGTGCCAGCAGTACGACAGTTCGGGGTAGGGGCGAGCAGTACTTC
>TRBJ1-1|NA|TRBV5-1|NA
CASSFLENTEAFF
TGCGCCAGCAGCTTTTTAGAGAACACTGAAGCTTTCTTT
>TRBJ2-5|NA|TRBV9|NA
CASSVDPAAEETQYF
TGTGCCAGCAGCGTAGATCCAGCGGCAGAAGAGACCCAGTACTTC
>TRBJ2-5|NA|TRBV3-1/TRBV3-2|NA
CASSQDGGRRETQYF
TGTGCCAGCAGCCAAGATGGTGGCCGCCGGGAGACCCAGTACTTC
>TRBJ2-5|NA|TRBV13|TRBD2
CASSQAGGWETQYF
TGTGCCAGCAGCCAAGCGGGGGGCTGGGAGACCCAGTACTTC
>TRBJ1-4|once|TRBV6-5|NA
CASSSRGAFNEKLFF
TGTGCCAGCAGTTCGAGGGGGGCCTTTAATGAAAAACTGTTTTTT
>TRBJ2-2|NA|TRBV27|TRBD1
CASSPEDRGRTGELFF
TGTGCCAGCAGTCCAGAGGACAGGGGGCGAACCGGGGAGCTGTTTTTT
>TRBJ1-1|NA|TRBV6-2/TRBV6-3|NA
CASSLRKATEAFF
TGTGCCAGCAGCTTGAGAAAGGCGACTGAAGCTTTCTTT
>TRBJ1-2|NA|TRBV7-3|NA
CASSLNGHQANYGYTF
TGTGCCAGCAGCTTAAACGGACACCAAGCTAACTATGGCTACACCTTC
>TRBJ1-4|NA|TRBV4-3|NA
CASSRAGRVEKLFF
TGCGCCAGCAGCCGGGCCGGCCGGGTTGAAAAACTGTTTTTT
>TRBJ1-1|NA|TRBV28|NA
CASSPPSSNTEAFF
TGTGCCAGCAGTCCACCTTCTTCAAACACTGAAGCTTTCTTT
>TRBJ1-1|NA|TRBV6-6|NA
CASSYRIPEAFF
TGTGCCAGCAGTTACAGGATACCTGAAGCTTTCTTT